Below are 4 T cell receptor beta chains sequenced from a single sample in a study of blood T cell repertoires in COVID-19. Clones were read by immunoSEQ multiplex PCR, and TCRdb kept only the in-frame ones, dropping some. Of 130,000 to 150,000 clones listed, approximately 84% are singletons. The sequenced sample consisted of peripheral blood. Source of these receptors: a human donor in a cohort sampled during active COVID-19.

The chain carries TRBV3-1 (or the pseudogene TRBV3-2) and TRBJ2-2; possibly TRBD1 for D (5 bases). Per the germline V gene, CDR1 is LGHDT and CDR2 is YNNKEL (reference sequence). The CDR3 extends over 15 amino acids. V lost 6 bases and J lost 2, with 13 bases in between. The DNA of the CDR3 is TGTGCCAGCAGTGGGGCTATCTCAAACACCGGGGAGCTGTTTTTT. Translated, it gives CASSGAISNTGELFF.

The rearrangement joins TRBV3-1 (or the pseudogene TRBV3-2) to TRBJ2-1; D unresolved. The germline CDR1 and CDR2 sequences are LGHDT and YNNKEL (reference sequence). V dropped 6 bases and J dropped 9 bases, with 21 bases sitting between them. This CDR3 is 15 amino acids long. The CDR3 coding sequence is TGTGCCAGCAGTTCCGAAAGACTCCGGTCGGGTGAGCAGTTCTTC. Translating gives CASSSERLRSGEQFF.

On this clone itself: An end of the junction differs from the germline gene, which may be a read error. This rearrangement joins TRBV10-3 to TRBJ2-5; 9 bases match TRBD1. CDR1 is ENHRY and CDR2 is SYGVKD in the germline V gene. The CDR3 loop spans 15 amino acids. CDR3 in DNA: TGTGCCATCAGTGAACGGACAGGGGCGCAAGAGCCCCAGTACTTC. Translation gives CAISERTGAQEPQYF.

The chain is built from TRBV6-5 and TRBJ2-2; D perhaps matches TRBD1 (6 bases). V was pared by 11 bases and J by 4 bases, with 14 bases between. The CDR3 is 13 amino acids. Germline values: CDR1 MNHEY, CDR2 SVGAGI. CDR3: CASTGWSTGELFF. The CDR3 DNA reads as TGTGCCTCAACAGGGTGGAGCACCGGGGAGCTGTTTTTT.